The 8 T cell receptor beta chains below come from one sample, sequenced in a study of blood T cell repertoires in COVID-19. Produced via immunoSEQ multiplex PCR; TCRdb's table is partial and in-frame only. The table shows about 160,000 clones, with 80% to 90% occurring only once. The material sequenced was peripheral blood. The receptors derive from a man in his forties who had recovered from COVID-19.

The gene calls are TRBV4-3 and TRBJ1-5; TRBD1 is a possible D gene (6 bases). Germline-derived CDR1 and CDR2 are LGHNA and YSLEER. The CDR3 totals 14 residues. V lost 5 bases, J lost 7 bases, and 15 bases lay in between. The CDR3 spells CASSRQADRQPQHF. CDR3 sequence (DNA): TGCGCCAGCAGCAGACAGGCCGACAGGCAGCCCCAGCATTTT.

CDR3 loop: CASSPPGSYEQYF. Here the CDR3 DNA reads TGTGCCTCTAGCCCCCCGGGCTCCTACGAGCAGTACTTC. The V gene is TRBV7-5, the J gene TRBJ2-7; TRBD2, the table's D call, lacks a check against the DNA. TRBV7-5 represents a pseudogene. This CDR3 spans 13 amino acids.

This chain connects TRBV28 to TRBJ1-2; D not resolved. This CDR3 has 13 residues. The germline V gene encodes CDR1 MDHEN and CDR2 SYDVKM. Trimming took 6 bases from V and 11 from J, leaving 19 bases between them. DNA for the CDR3: TGTGCCAGCAGCCCGGACTATGACGGGGTTTACACCTTC. It is translated as CASSPDYDGVYTF.

The chain combines TRBV10-3 with TRBJ2-2; the D gene is possibly TRBD1 (6 bases). V was pared by 10 bases and J by 9 bases, with 27 bases between. Per germline, CDR1 ENHRY and CDR2 SYGVKD. This CDR3 is 16 amino acids long. Written as DNA, the CDR3 is TGTGCCACCACATCTATTTGGCAGGGGTATTCCCGGGAGCTGTTTTTT. Protein: CATTSIWQGYSRELFF.

The chain is built from TRBV27 and TRBJ2-3; 8 nucleotides line up with TRBD1. Germline V gene sequence: CDR1 MNHEY, CDR2 SMNVEV (reference sequence). With V trimmed by 8 bases and J by 3 bases, 10 bases remained unmatched. This CDR3 has 15 amino acids. CDR3 bases: TGTGCCAGCGCTAGGGTAACAGGGGGGACAGATACGCAGTATTTT. As protein: CASARVTGGTDTQYF.

This clone has only one observation. This chain links TRBV29-1 with TRBJ1-1; D call uncertain. The germline V gene has CDR1 SQVTM and CDR2 ANQGSEA. The V end was cut by 4 bases, the J end by 2 bases, with 14 bases between. The CDR3 runs to 14 residues. DNA of the CDR3: TGCAGCGTTGCCGGTCACTCCCCCAACACTGAAGCTTTCTTT. Protein product: CSVAGHSPNTEAFF.

CDR3 DNA: TGTGCCAGTAGTGTACAGGGGAGGACTGAAGCTTTCTTT. Protein: CASSVQGRTEAFF. This sequence joins TRBV19 and TRBJ1-1, with 7 bases aligning to TRBD1. V lost 5 bases, J lost 5 bases, and 5 bases stayed unmatched. The CDR3 is 13 amino acids. The germline V gene has CDR1 LNHDA and CDR2 SQIVND (reference sequence).

The chain recombines TRBV7-8 with TRBJ1-6; D perhaps matches TRBD1 (6 bases). The V and J ends lost 7 bases and 7 bases respectively, with 11 bases between them. CDR1 and CDR2 (germline): SGHVS, FQNEAQ. This CDR3 spans 13 amino acids. The CDR3 region is CASMDRANSPLHF. The CDR3 DNA is TGTGCCAGCATGGACAGAGCAAATTCACCCCTCCACTTT. Variable domain in full (rest from reference TRBV7-8 and TRBJ1-6): GAGVSQSPRYKVAKRGQDVALRCDPISGHVSLFWYQQALGQGPEFLTYFQNEAQLDKSGLPSDRFFAERPEGSVSTLKIQRTQQEDSAVYLCASMDRANSPLHFGNGTRLTVT.